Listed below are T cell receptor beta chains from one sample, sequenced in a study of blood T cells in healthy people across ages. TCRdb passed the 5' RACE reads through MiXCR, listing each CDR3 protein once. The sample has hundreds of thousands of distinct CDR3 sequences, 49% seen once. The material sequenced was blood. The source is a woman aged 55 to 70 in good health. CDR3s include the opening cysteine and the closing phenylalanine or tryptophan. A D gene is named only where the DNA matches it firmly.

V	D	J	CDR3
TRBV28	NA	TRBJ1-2	CASSKGNGYTF
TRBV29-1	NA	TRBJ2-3	CSVDGLLPADTQYF
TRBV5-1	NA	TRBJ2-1	CASSQLQGREQFF
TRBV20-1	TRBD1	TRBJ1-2	CSARVMRLWTGEGYGYTF
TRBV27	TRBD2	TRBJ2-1	CASSHLLTSGRGNEQFF
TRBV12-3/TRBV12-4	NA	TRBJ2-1	CASSPVGNEQFF
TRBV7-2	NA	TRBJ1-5	CASSSSANQPQHF
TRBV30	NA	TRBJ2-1	CAWHGGSSYNEQFF
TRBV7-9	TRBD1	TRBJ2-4	CASSLTGTGVNIQYF
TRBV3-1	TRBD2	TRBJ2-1	CASSQGWSGGEQFF
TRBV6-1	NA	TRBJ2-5	CASSGEVIDEQYF
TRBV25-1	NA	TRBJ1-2	CASSDAGRDYGYTF
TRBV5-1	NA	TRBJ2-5	CASSPRTGTETQYF
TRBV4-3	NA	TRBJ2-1	CASSQVVASYNEQFF
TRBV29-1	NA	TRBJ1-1	CSAAVDTGKAFF
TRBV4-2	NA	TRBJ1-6	CASSQGGQGSPLHF
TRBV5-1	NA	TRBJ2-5	CASSLLGQQETQYF
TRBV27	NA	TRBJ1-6	CASSLSLQSSYNSPLHF
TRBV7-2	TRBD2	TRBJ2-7	CASSLEPRGSYEQYF
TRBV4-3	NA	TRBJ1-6	CASSQEPGDNSPLHF
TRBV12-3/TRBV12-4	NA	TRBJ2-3	CASSPSVGTETQYF
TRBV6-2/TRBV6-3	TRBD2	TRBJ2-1	CASSYGGLANTSYNEQFF
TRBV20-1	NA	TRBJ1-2	CSATTGWTGYSGYTF
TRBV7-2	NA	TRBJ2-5	CASSPNYIQETQYF
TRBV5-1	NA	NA	CTSSLGETQYF
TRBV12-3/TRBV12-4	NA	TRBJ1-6	CASSFGAGSPLHF
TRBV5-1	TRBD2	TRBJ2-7	CASSLFAGDHEQYF
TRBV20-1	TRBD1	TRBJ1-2	CSAHPVGGQGGTYGYTF
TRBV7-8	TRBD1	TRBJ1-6	CASSLTGTENSPLHF
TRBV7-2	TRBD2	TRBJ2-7	CASSPGVAGYHEQYF
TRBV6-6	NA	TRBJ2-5	CASSNLETQYF
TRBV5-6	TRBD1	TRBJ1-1	CASNRNRGGTEAFF